This TCR beta chain was retrieved from a study of blood T cell repertoires in COVID-19. This CDR3 contains 17 residues. The V gene lost 4 bases and the J gene lost 5 bases, with 24 bases spanning the gap. Germline V lookup: CDR1 SGHRS, CDR2 YFSETQ. Authors' analysis steps: Researchers report that nucleated cell counts were estimated from reference gene primer amplification. The table came from immunoSEQ multiplex PCR; TCRdb's copy has only in-frame clones and leaves some out. The DNA gave D and trimming, while V, J and clone size come from that table. This repertoire shows about 310,000 clones, almost 90% found once; its top ten account for 0.8% to 1.3%.

The TCR originated in a woman aged 40-49 years with COVID-19, enrolled during active disease. The J gene is TRBJ1-1, the V gene TRBV5-1; possible D gene TRBD1, 6 bases. Material for sequencing was peripheral blood. The CDR3 nucleotides read TGCGCCAGCAGCGTGATGTCACAGGGAAAACCCTGGACTGAAGCTTTCTTT. This gives the protein CASSVMSQGKPWTEAFF. Using reference TRBV5-1 and TRBJ1-1 for the parts outside the CDR3, the full variable domain is KAGVTQTPRYLIKTRGQQVTLSCSPISGHRSVSWYQQTPGQGLQFLFEYFSETQRNKGNFPGRFSGRQFSNSRSEMNVSTLELGDSALYLCASSVMSQGKPWTEAFFGQGTRLTVV.